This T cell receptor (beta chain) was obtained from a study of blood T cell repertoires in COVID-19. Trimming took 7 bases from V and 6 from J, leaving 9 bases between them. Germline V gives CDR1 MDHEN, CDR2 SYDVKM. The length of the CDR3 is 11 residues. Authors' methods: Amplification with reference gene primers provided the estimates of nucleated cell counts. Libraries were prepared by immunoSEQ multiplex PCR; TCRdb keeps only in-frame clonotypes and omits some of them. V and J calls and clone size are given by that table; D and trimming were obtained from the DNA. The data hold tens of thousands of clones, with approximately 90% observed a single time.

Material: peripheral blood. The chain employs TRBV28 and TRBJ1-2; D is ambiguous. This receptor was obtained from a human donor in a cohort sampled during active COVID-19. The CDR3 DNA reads TGTGCCAGCACTACAGTGAATGGCTACACCTTC. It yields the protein CASTTVNGYTF.